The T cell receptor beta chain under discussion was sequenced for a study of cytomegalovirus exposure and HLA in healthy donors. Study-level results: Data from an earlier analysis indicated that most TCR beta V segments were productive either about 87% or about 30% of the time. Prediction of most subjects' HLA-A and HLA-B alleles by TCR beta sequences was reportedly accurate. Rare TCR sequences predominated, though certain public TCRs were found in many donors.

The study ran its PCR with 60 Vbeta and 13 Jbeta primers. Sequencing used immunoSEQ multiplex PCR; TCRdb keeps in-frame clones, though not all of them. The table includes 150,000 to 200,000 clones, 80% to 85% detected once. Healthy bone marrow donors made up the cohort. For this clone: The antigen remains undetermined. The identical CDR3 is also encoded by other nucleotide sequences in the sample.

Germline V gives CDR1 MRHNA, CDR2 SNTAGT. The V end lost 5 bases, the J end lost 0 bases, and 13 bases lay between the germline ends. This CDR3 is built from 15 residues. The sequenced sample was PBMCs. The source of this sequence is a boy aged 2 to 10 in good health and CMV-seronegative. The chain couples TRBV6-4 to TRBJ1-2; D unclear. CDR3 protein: CASSYAAGSNYGYTF. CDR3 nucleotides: TGTGCCAGCAGTTACGCAGCGGGGTCTAACTATGGCTACACCTTC.